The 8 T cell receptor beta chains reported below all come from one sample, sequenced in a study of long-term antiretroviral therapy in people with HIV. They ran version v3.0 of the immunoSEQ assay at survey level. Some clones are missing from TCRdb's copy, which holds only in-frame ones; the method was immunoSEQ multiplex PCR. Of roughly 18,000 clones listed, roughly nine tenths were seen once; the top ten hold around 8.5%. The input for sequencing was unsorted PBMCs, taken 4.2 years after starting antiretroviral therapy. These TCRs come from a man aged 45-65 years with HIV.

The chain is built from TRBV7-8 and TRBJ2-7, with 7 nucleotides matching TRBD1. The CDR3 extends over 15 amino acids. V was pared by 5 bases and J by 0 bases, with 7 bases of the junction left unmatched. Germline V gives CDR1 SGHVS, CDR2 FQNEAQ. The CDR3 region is CASSRRTGSSYEQYF. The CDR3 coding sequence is TGTGCCAGCAGCCGTCGGACAGGTAGCTCCTACGAGCAGTACTTC. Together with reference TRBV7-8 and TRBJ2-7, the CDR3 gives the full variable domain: GAGVSQSPRYKVAKRGQDVALRCDPISGHVSLFWYQQALGQGPEFLTYFQNEAQLDKSGLPSDRFFAERPEGSVSTLKIQRTQQEDSAVYLCASSRRTGSSYEQYFGPGTRLTVT.

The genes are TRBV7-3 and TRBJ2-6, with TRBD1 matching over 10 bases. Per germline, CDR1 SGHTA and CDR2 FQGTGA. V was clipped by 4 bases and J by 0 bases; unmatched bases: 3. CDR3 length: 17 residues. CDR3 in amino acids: CASSWTGGSSGANVLTF. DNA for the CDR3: TGTGCCAGCAGCTGGACAGGGGGTAGCTCTGGGGCCAACGTCCTGACTTTC.

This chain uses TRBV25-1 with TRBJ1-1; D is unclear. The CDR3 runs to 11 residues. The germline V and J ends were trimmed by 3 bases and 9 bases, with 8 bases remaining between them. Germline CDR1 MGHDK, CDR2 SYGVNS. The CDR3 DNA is TGTGCCAGCAGTGAGAGTAAGAAAGCTTTCTTT. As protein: CASSESKKAFF. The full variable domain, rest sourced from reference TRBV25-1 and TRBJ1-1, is EADIYQTPRYLVIGTGKKITLECSQTMGHDKMYWYQQDPGMELHLIHYSYGVNSTEKGDLSSESTVSRIRTEHFPLTLESARPSHTSQYLCASSESKKAFFGQGTRLTVV.

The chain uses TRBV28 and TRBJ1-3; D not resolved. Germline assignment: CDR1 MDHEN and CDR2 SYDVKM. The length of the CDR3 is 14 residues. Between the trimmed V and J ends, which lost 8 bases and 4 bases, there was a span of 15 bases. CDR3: CASRDERSGNTIYF. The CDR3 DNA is TGTGCCAGCCGCGACGAACGATCCGGAAACACCATATATTTT.

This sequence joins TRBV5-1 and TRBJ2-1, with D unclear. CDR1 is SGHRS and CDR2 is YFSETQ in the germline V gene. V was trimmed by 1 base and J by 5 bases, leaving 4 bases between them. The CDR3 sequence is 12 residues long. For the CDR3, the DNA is TGCGCCAGCAGCTTGTCGGACAATGAGCAGTTCTTC. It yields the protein CASSLSDNEQFF.

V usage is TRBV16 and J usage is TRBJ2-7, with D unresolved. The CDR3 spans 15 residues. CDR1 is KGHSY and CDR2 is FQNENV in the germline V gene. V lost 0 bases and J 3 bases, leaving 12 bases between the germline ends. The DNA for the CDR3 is TGTGCCAGCAGCCAATCGGGCAGGATTAACTACGAGCAGTACTTC. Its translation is CASSQSGRINYEQYF.

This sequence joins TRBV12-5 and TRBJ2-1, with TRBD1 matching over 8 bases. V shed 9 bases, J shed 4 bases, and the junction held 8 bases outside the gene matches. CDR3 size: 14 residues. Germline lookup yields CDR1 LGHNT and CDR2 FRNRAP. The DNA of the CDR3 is TGTGCTAGCCTCAGGGACAGGTTGTACAATGAGCAGTTCTTC. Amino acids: CASLRDRLYNEQFF. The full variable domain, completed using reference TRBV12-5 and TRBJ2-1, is DARVTQTPRHKVTEMGQEVTMRCQPILGHNTVFWYRQTMMQGLELLAYFRNRAPLDDSGMPKDRFSAEMPDATLATLKIQPSEPRDSAVYFCASLRDRLYNEQFFGPGTRLTVL.

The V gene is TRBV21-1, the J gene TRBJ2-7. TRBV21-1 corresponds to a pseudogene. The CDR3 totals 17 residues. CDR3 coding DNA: TGTGCCAGCAGCAAAGGTCATGTAGAGGGGATGCCCTACGAGCAGTACTTC. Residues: CASSKGHVEGMPYEQYF.